This T cell receptor (beta chain) was captured in a study of identical twins. Points from the study as a whole: Less excess twin sharing appeared in beta out-of-frame sequences. Out-of-frame alpha sequences that twins shared showed excess low generation probability. The study reached conclusions through statistical analysis that was cross-sectional, not following the same donors.

This clonotype was detected many times. Its antigen is not identified. The V gene's germline CDR1 is MNHEY and CDR2 SMNVEV (reference sequence). V lost 4 bases to trimming and J lost 3 bases, with 13 bases between them. This CDR3 is built from 14 residues. One entry per CDR3 protein, called by TCRdb with MiXCR from the 5' RACE reads. In the table there are 1.5 million to 2 million distinct CDR3 sequences, roughly a third of which are singletons. The TCR comes from a newborn girl in good health. The chain couples TRBV27 to TRBJ2-7, with D possibly TRBD1 on 5 matching bases. Material for sequencing was cord blood. The CDR3 is CASSSWTPLYEQYF. CDR3 DNA sequence: TGTGCCAGCAGTTCTTGGACACCACTCTACGAGCAGTACTTC.